This TCR beta chain was profiled in a study of blood T cells in healthy people across ages. The study's findings and limits: Long-lived and aged donors differed, with more naive CD4+ cells and higher diversity in the long-lived.

The CDR3 contains 16 residues. Trimming took 4 bases from V and 3 from J, leaving 19 bases between them. Germline-derived CDR1 and CDR2 are MDHEN and SYDVKM. A second PCR of 7 to 11 cycles used a sample-barcoded 5' primer and a J-beta primer mix. One entry per CDR3 protein results from TCRdb running MiXCR on the 5' RACE reads. In the table there are some 940,000 distinct CDR3 sequences, just under 30% of which are singletons. This clonotype was detected many times. Its cognate antigen is unknown. Each individual donor underwent a draw of 8 to 10 milliliters of peripheral blood. These data also featured in a second study, about T cells of mothers and their children. That paper adds: Donation involved a few healthy Caucasian mothers and the six children that they had. All RNA that had been extracted was used for cDNA synthesis at roughly 1.4 ug per 15 ul.

The sequence was obtained from a woman between 40 and 55 years old in good health. J is TRBJ2-7 and V is TRBV28, with D hard to call. Sequencing used blood. The CDR3 region is CASSYLYGPDHYEQYF. The CDR3 DNA sequence: TGTGCCAGCAGTTACCTCTACGGACCCGATCACTACGAGCAGTACTTC.